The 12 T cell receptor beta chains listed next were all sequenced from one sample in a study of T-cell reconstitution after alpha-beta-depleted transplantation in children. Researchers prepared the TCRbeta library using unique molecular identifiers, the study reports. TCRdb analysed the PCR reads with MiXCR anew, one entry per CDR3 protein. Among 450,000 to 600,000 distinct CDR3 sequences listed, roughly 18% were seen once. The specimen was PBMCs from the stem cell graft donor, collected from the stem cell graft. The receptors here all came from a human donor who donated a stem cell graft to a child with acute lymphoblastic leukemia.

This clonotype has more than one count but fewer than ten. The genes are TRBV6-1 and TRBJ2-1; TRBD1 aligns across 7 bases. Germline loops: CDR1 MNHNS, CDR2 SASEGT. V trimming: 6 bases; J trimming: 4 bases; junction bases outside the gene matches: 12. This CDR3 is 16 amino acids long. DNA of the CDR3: TGTGCCAGCAGCCAGCTTAGGGGCAGGGGGTACAATGAGCAGTTCTTC. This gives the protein CASSQLRGRGYNEQFF.

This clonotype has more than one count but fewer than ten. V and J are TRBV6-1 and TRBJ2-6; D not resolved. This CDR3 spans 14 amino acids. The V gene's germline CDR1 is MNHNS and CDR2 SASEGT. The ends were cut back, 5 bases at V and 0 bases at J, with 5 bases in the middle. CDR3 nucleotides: TGTGCCAGCAGTCCGAGCTCTGGGGCCAACGTCCTGACTTTC. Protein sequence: CASSPSSGANVLTF.

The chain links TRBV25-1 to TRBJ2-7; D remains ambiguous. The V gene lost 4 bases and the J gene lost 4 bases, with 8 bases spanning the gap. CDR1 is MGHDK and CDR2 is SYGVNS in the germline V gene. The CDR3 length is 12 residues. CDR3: CASSGSRYEQYF. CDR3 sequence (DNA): TGTGCCAGCAGTGGGTCACGTTACGAGCAGTACTTC.

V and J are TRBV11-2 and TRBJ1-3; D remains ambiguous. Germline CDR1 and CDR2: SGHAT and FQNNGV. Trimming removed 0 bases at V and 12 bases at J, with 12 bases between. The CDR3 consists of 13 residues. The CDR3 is CASSLDLATGIYF. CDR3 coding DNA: TGTGCCAGCAGCTTAGATCTCGCGACGGGCATATATTTT.

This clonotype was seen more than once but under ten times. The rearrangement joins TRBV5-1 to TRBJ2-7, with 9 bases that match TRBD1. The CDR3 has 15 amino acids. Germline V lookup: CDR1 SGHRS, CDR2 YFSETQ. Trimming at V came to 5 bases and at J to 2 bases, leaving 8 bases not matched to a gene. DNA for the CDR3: TGCGCCAGCAGGAGTACAGGGGGCGCAACCTACGAGCAGTACTTC. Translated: CASRSTGGATYEQYF.

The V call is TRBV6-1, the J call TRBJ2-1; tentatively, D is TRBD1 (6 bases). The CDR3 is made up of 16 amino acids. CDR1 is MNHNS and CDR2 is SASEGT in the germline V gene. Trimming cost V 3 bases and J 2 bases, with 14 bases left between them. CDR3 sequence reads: CASSDIQGRPYNEQFF. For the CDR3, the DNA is TGTGCCAGCAGTGACATCCAGGGGCGACCCTACAATGAGCAGTTCTTC.

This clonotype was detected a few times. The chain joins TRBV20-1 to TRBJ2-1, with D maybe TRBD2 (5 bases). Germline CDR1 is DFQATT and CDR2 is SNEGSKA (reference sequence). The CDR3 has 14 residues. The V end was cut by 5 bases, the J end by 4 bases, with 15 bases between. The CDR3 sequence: CSAPMGGRYNEQFF. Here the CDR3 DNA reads TGCAGTGCTCCCATGGGCGGGCGGTACAATGAGCAGTTCTTC.

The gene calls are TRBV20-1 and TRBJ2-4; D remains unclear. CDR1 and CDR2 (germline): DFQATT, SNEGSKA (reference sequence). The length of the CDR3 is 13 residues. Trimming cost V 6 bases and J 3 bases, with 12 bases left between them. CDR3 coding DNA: TGCAGTGCCCGTATCCGAGACAAAAACATTCAGTACTTC. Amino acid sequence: CSARIRDKNIQYF.

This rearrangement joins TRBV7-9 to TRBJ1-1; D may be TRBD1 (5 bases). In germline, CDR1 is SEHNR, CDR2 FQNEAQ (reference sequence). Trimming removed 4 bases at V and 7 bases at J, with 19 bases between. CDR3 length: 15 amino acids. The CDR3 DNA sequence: TGTGCCAGCAGCTCACTCTGGGACGGCTCATTTGAAGCTTTCTTT. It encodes CASSSLWDGSFEAFF.

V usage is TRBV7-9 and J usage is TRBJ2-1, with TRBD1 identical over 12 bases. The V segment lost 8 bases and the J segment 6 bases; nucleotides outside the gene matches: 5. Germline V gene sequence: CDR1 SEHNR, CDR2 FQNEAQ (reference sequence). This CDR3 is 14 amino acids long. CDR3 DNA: TGTGCCAGCCCGGGACAGGGGGCCTCCAATGAGCAGTTCTTC. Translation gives CASPGQGASNEQFF. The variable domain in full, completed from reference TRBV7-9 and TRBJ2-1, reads DTGVSQNPRHKITKRGQNVTFRCDPISEHNRLYWYRQTLGQGPEFLTYFQNEAQLEKSRLLSDRFSAERPKGSFSTLEIQRTEQGDSAMYLCASPGQGASNEQFFGPGTRLTVL.

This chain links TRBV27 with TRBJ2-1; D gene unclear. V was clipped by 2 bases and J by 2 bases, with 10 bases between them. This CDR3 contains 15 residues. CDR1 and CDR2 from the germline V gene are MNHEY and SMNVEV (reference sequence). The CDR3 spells CASSLVLWPYNEQFF. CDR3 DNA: TGTGCCAGCAGTTTAGTTCTATGGCCCTACAATGAGCAGTTCTTC.

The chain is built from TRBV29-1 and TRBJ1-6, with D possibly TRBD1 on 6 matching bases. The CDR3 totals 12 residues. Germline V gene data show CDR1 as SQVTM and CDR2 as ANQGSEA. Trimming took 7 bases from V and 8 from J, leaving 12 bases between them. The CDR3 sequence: CSAGDTDSPLHF. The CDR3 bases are TGCAGCGCGGGGGACACTGATTCACCCCTCCACTTT.